This TCR beta chain was profiled in a study of OX40 agonist ivuxolimab in advanced cancers. The method was immunoSEQ multiplex PCR; TCRdb's version includes in-frame clones alone and lacks a portion of them. Of 50,000 to 75,000 clones in the sample, around 88% were seen once. Worth noting for this clone: Antigen unknown.

The CDR3 extends over 15 amino acids. The V gene's germline CDR1 is LNHDA and CDR2 SQIVND (reference sequence). The germline V and J ends were trimmed by 6 bases and 4 bases, with 18 bases remaining between them. Study observations and caveats: Some patients who did not respond also had low normalized T-cell clonal expansion.

The investigators sampled blood at baseline, at cycle 4 day 1, and at cycle 7 day 1. This sequence originates from an adult with an advanced solid tumor such as melanoma, head and neck, liver or kidney cancer. This chain connects TRBV19 to TRBJ1-1; tentatively, D is TRBD1 (5 bases). Material: CD4+ or CD8+ T cells sorted from blood, obtained in a trial of the OX40 agonist ivuxolimab. CDR3 sequence (DNA): TGTGCCAGTAGGAGCCACTCCTCAGGGCGCACTGAAGCTTTCTTT. It codes for CASRSHSSGRTEAFF.